This T cell receptor (beta chain) was sequenced in a study of CD8+ T cells in alopecia areata. Extracted RNA was reverse transcribed into cDNA, the sequencing template. Some clones are missing from TCRdb's copy, which holds only in-frame ones; the method was immunoSEQ multiplex PCR. The data show more than 95,000 clones, 85% to 90% seen once. Indicated treatment: oral pan-JAK inhibitor, 5-10 mg twice daily. This specimen consisted of CD8+ T cells sorted from blood, obtained around week 30, from a patient treated with tofacitinib. This TCR derives from a human donor with alopecia areata.

The CDR3 sequence is CASSLTEGASNQPQHF. The CDR3, as DNA: TGTGCCAGCAGCTTAACGGAGGGGGCTAGCAATCAGCCCCAGCATTTT. The chain links TRBV7-3 to TRBJ1-5, with 7 bases identical to TRBD1. The CDR3 has 16 amino acids. Germline V gene data show CDR1 as SGHTA and CDR2 as FQGTGA. Trimming at V came to 0 bases and at J to 0 bases, leaving 2 bases not matched to a gene.